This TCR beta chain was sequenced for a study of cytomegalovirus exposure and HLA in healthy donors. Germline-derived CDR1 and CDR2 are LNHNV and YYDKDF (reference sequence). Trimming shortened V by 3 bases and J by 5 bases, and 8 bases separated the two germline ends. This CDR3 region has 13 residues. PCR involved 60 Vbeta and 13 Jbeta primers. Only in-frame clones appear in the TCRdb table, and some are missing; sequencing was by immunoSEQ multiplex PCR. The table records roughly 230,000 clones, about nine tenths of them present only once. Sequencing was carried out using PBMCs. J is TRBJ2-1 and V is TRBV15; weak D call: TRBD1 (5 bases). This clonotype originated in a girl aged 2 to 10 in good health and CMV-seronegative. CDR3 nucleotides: TGTGCCACCAGCAGGGGGCCGAACAATGAGCAGTTCTTC. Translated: CATSRGPNNEQFF.